The 7 T cell receptor beta chains listed next were all sequenced from one sample in a study of CD8 T cells in ankylosing spondylitis. Using its own MiXCR run on the 5' RACE reads, TCRdb lists one record per CDR3 protein. The sample contains a few hundred thousand distinct CDR3 sequences, roughly 20% of which appear only once. Specimen: blood, either unsorted or a sorted T cell fraction (not recorded which). All receptors derive from a male donor with ankylosing spondylitis or in good health (not recorded which).

About this clonotype: This clone may be a read error of a much larger clone one base away. The chain joins TRBV6-2 or TRBV6-3 to TRBJ2-3; possible D gene TRBD2, 5 bases. CDR3 length equals 15 residues. The V gene's germline CDR1 is MNHEY and CDR2 SVGEGT. CDR3 sequence (DNA): TGTGCCAGCAGTTACTCGTTTGACTACACAGATACGCAGAATTTT. Amino acids: CASSYSFDYTDTQNF.

The rearrangement links TRBV6-5 to TRBJ1-1; D is possibly TRBD1 (5 bases). The germline V and J ends were trimmed by 7 bases and 2 bases, with 8 bases remaining between them. The CDR3 is made up of 12 amino acids. Germline values: CDR1 MNHEY, CDR2 SVGAGI. The CDR3 is CASTGINTEAFF. For the CDR3, the DNA is TGTGCCAGCACAGGGATAAACACTGAAGCTTTCTTT.

The gene calls are TRBV3-1 and TRBJ2-7, with a weak D call TRBD1 (5 bases). The germline V gene encodes CDR1 LGHDT and CDR2 YNNKEL (reference sequence). V gave up 0 bases and J gave up 4 bases, with 16 bases separating them. The CDR3 is 16 amino acids. CDR3 amino acids: CASSQDAGFYSYEQYF. DNA of the CDR3: TGTGCCAGCAGCCAAGATGCAGGGTTCTACTCTTACGAGCAGTACTTC.

This clonotype showed up just a few times. The CDR3 is CASSLRLPSSYEQYF. DNA for the CDR3: TGCGCCAGCAGCTTGAGGCTTCCTAGCTCCTACGAGCAGTACTTC. The rearrangement uses TRBV5-1 and TRBJ2-7, with D unresolved. The CDR3 is 15 residues long. V gave up 1 base and J gave up 0 bases, with 11 bases separating them. The germline CDR1 and CDR2 sequences are SGHRS and YFSETQ.

The chain uses TRBV4-1 and TRBJ2-1; possibly TRBD1 or TRBD2 for D (5 bases each). The V end was cut by 1 base, the J end by 8 bases, with 12 bases between. The CDR3 extends over 14 amino acids. CDR1 is MGHRA and CDR2 is YSYEKL in the germline V gene. CDR3 in DNA: TGCGCCAGCAGCCAAGGCAGGGCCGGGGATGAGCAGTTCTTC. Amino acids: CASSQGRAGDEQFF.

This clonotype has more than one count but fewer than ten. This sequence joins TRBV28 and TRBJ2-7; unclear D gene. Germline V CDR1 and CDR2: MDHEN, SYDVKM. CDR3 length equals 14 residues. V lost 1 base and J lost 2, with 9 bases in between. This chain's CDR3 is CASSLSPVPYEQYF. In nucleotides, the CDR3 is TGTGCCAGCAGTTTATCCCCAGTGCCCTACGAGCAGTACTTC.

Only a few counts were recorded for this clonotype. The V gene is TRBV20-1, the J gene TRBJ2-7, with D tentatively TRBD2 (5 bases). The CDR3 covers 13 residues. Germline CDR1 reads DFQATT; CDR2 reads SNEGSKA (reference sequence). V was clipped by 5 bases and J by 0 bases, with 11 bases between them. The CDR3 nucleotides are TGCAGTGCTCGGCCCGAGGGCTCCTACGAGCAGTACTTC. It is translated as CSARPEGSYEQYF.